Sequencing of this TCR beta chain was carried out in a study of neurological immune-mediated disorders. The germline V gene encodes CDR1 SEHNR and CDR2 FQNEAQ (reference sequence). This CDR3 region has 13 residues. The ends were cut back, 7 bases at V and 1 base at J, with 11 bases in the middle. This clonotype was counted ten times or more. Its specificity is unknown. TCRdb independently ran MiXCR on the 5' RACE reads; one entry per CDR3 protein. Seen here are 55,000 to 75,000 distinct CDR3 sequences, roughly 5% observed once, and the top ten hold about 5.8%. General observations from the study: Among 34 multiple sclerosis patients, 18 had repertoires that phylogenetic grouping placed in one related-CDR3 cluster, a possible signature. In HTLV-1-associated myelopathy, TCR clonal expansion was greatest, whereas multiple sclerosis had the least, falling below healthy controls.

Unsorted libraries were generated from 2 million PBMCs held at -80 degrees C. Sequenced material: PBMCs. This chain connects TRBV7-9 to TRBJ2-7; no definite D call. The sequence came from a human donor with multiple sclerosis. The donor label of this sample is uncertain. The CDR3 is CASNPIESYEQYF. CDR3 DNA sequence: TGTGCCAGCAACCCGATTGAGTCCTACGAGCAGTACTTC.